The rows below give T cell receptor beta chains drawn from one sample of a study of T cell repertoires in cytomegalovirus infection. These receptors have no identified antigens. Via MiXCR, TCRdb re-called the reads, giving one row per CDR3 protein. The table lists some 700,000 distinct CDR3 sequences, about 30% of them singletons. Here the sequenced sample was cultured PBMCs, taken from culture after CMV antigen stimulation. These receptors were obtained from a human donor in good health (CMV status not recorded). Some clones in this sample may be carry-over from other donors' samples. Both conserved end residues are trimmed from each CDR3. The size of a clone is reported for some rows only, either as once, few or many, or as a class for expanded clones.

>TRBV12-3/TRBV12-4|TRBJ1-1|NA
ASSPGTGFGETEAF
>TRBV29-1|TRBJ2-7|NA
SVEGLDPYEQY
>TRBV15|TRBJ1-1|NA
ATSRPRQGGEAF
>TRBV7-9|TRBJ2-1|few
ASSPEPNEQF
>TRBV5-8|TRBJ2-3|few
ASSSGGKVVGTDTQY
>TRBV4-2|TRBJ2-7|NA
ASRGGAAYEQY
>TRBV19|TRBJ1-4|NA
ASSTPGTTNEKLF
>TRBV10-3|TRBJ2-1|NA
ATRDTNEQF
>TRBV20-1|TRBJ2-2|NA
SAREDRAYGELF
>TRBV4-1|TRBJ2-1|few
ASSQEGTSGSIYPLRNEQF
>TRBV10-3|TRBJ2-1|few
ATLAGGGEQF
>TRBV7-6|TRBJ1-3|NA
ASSSDSFLNTIY
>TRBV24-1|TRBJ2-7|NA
ATLRGEQY
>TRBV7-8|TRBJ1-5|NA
ASSLRAGDRDVQPQH
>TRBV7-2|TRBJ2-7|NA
ASSNSGSGRHEQY
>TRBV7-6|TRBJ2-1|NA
ASSLGTSNEQF
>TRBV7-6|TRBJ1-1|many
ASSSGGMNTEAF
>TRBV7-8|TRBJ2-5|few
ASSSVSGKETQY
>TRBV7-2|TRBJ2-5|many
ASSSLETQY
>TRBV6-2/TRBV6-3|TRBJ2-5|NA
ASKNRDTLRTQY
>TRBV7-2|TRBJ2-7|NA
ASSSSGAGEQY
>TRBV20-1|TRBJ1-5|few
SATVRTGSTNQPQH
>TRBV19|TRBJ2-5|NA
ASSKGGAGSETQY
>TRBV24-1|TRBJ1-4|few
ATSDLGWDSTTNEKLF